These 29 T cell receptor beta chains were sequenced from one sample in a study of beta chain features in type 1 diabetes. What was sequenced were expressed TCRB transcripts, since all of the isolated RNA had been reverse transcribed. Measured with immunoSEQ multiplex PCR; TCRdb has only the in-frame clones, and not every one. The sample includes roughly 140,000 clones, over 8.5% of them seen just once. The source material was central memory CD4+ T cells from blood. These TCRs come from a man aged 18-30 years in good health.

This clone was observed at least ten times. The chain carries TRBV7-2 and TRBJ2-2; a possible D gene is TRBD1 (7 bases). Per the germline V gene, CDR1 is SGHTA and CDR2 is FQGNSA. Trimming left V 6 bases short and J 1 base short, with 12 bases between. The CDR3 is 15 residues long. The CDR3: CASRPRGVNTGELFF. For the CDR3, the DNA is TGTGCCAGCAGGCCCAGGGGGGTGAACACCGGGGAGCTGTTTTTT.

This clone was counted a few times. The V gene is TRBV7-9, the J gene TRBJ2-1, with 7 bases aligning to TRBD2. J lost 8 bases, V lost 2 bases, and 6 bases had no gene match. Germline V lookup: CDR1 SEHNR, CDR2 FQNEAQ (reference sequence). The CDR3 has 14 amino acids. CDR3 bases: TGTGCCAGCAGCTTAAGAGCGGGACGGGATGAGCAGTTCTTC. It codes for CASSLRAGRDEQFF.

The CDR3 DNA sequence: TGTGCCAGCAGCGTAAGGCTAGCGGGAAACAATGAGCAGTTCTTC. It specifies CASSVRLAGNNEQFF. The V and J genes are TRBV9 and TRBJ2-1; 9 nucleotides match TRBD2. After removal of 1 base from V and 5 bases from J, the junction contained 4 bases not matched to a gene. Germline V gives CDR1 SGDLS, CDR2 YYNGEE. This CDR3 comprises 15 residues.

This clone was detected only a few times. The rearrangement joins TRBV9 to TRBJ2-3, with 8 bases that match TRBD2. The CDR3 consists of 15 residues. CDR1 and CDR2 (germline): SGDLS, YYNGEE. V lost 0 bases to trimming and J lost 4 bases; unmatched junction nucleotides: 4. The CDR3 DNA reads TGTGCCAGCAGCGTAGCCGGGAGGGCCGCAGATACGCAGTATTTT. As protein: CASSVAGRAADTQYF. The full variable domain, with the rest looked up from reference TRBV9 and TRBJ2-3, is DSGVTQTPKHLITATGQRVTLRCSPRSGDLSVYWYQQSLDQGLQFLIQYYNGEERAKGNILERFSAQQFPDLHSELNLSSLELGDSALYFCASSVAGRAADTQYFGPGTRLTVL.

The V and J genes are TRBV10-3 and TRBJ2-7; D remains ambiguous. Germline CDR1 and CDR2: ENHRY and SYGVKD. Trimming took 10 bases from V and 7 from J, leaving 14 bases between them. The CDR3 totals 11 residues. CDR3 in DNA: TGTGCCACCCAAGAAAGGATAGAGCAGTACTTC. As protein: CATQERIEQYF.

This clone has a count of ten or more. The V call is TRBV19, the J call TRBJ1-4; D not resolved. The CDR3 loop spans 16 amino acids. The V gene's germline CDR1 is LNHDA and CDR2 SQIVND (reference sequence). The V gene lost 5 bases and the J gene lost 5 bases, with 18 bases spanning the gap. Here the CDR3 DNA reads TGTGCCAGTAGTTTTGGCAGAACAGTACTCAATGAAAAACTGTTTTTT. It encodes CASSFGRTVLNEKLFF.

The V call is TRBV21-1, the J call TRBJ2-7; the table's D call, TRBD2, was not checked against the DNA. TRBV21-1 is reported as a pseudogene. The CDR3 is made up of 18 amino acids. CDR3 DNA sequence: TGTGCCAGCAGCAAAGAGCGGGAGGCAGAAGAGGTTGACTACGAGCAGTACTTC. Residues: CASSKEREAEEVDYEQYF.

The V call is TRBV10-3, the J call TRBJ1-2; D is unclear. Germline V gives CDR1 ENHRY, CDR2 SYGVKD. The CDR3 runs to 16 residues. V was shortened by 2 bases and J by 4 bases, with 17 bases between the two germline ends. The CDR3 reads CAISEEGGGLIYGYTF. In nucleotides, the CDR3 is TGTGCCATCAGTGAGGAAGGCGGAGGGTTAATCTATGGCTACACCTTC.

This clone has more than one count but fewer than ten. The rearrangement joins TRBV7-6 to TRBJ2-3, with 9 positions matching TRBD1. Germline-derived CDR1 and CDR2 are SGHVS and FNYEAQ. The J segment lost 0 bases and the V segment lost 5 bases, leaving 9 bases of the junction unmatched. This CDR3 comprises 17 residues. The CDR3: CASSPLLGQGSTDTQYF. In nucleotides, the CDR3 is TGTGCCAGCAGCCCCTTACTTGGACAGGGGAGCACAGATACGCAGTATTTT.

This clone was recorded a few times. The chain is built from TRBV11-3 and TRBJ2-7; D may be TRBD1 (6 bases). The CDR3 extends over 15 amino acids. Trimming left V 5 bases short and J 0 bases short, with 14 bases between. The germline gives CDR1 SGHNT, CDR2 YENEEA. For the CDR3, the DNA is TGTGCCAGCAGCCCTAGGACAGTGAGCTCCTACGAGCAGTACTTC. It translates to CASSPRTVSSYEQYF.

This clone was observed a handful of times. A far more abundant clone sits one base away, making this likely a read error. The chain carries TRBV15 and TRBJ2-7; the D gene is possibly TRBD2 (7 bases). This CDR3 contains 14 residues. Trimming removed 4 bases at V and 5 bases at J, with 15 bases between. Germline V gene lookup returns CDR1 LNHNV and CDR2 YYDKDF (reference sequence). The CDR3 DNA reads as TGTGCCACCAGCACCTGGAAGGGGGGGGACGAGCAGTACTTC. Its protein product is CATSTWKGGDEQYF. The full variable domain, in which reference TRBV15 and TRBJ2-7 provide the parts outside the CDR3, is DAMVIQNPRYQVTQFGKPVTLSCSQTLNHNVMYWYQQKSSQAPKLLFHYYDKDFNNEADTPDNFQSRRPNTSFCFLDIRSPGLGDTAMYLCATSTWKGGDEQYFGPGTRLTVT.

The chain links TRBV29-1 to TRBJ1-1, with TRBD1 as a possible D gene (6 bases). The CDR3 loop spans 13 amino acids. Germline assignment: CDR1 SQVTM and CDR2 ANQGSEA. The V end was cut by 6 bases, the J end by 3 bases, with 14 bases between. CDR3 nucleotides: TGCAGCGTCATGACAGGCAGGGACACTGAAGCTTTCTTT. Protein sequence: CSVMTGRDTEAFF. Variable domain in full (rest from reference TRBV29-1 and TRBJ1-1): SAVISQKPSRDICQRGTSLTIQCQVDSQVTMMFWYRQQPGQSLTLIATANQGSEATYESGFVIDKFPISRPNLTFSTLTVSNMSPEDSSIYLCSVMTGRDTEAFFGQGTRLTVV.

This clone was observed a handful of times. The V gene is TRBV4-3, the J gene TRBJ2-7; 13 positions match TRBD2. J lost 2 bases, V lost 4 bases, and 2 bases had no gene match. The germline V gene encodes CDR1 LGHNA and CDR2 YSLEER. The CDR3 is made up of 15 amino acids. The DNA for the CDR3 is TGCGCCAGCAGCCCGGGACTAGCGGGGACCTACGAGCAGTACTTC. Translation gives CASSPGLAGTYEQYF.

The chain links TRBV4-3 to TRBJ2-7; D may match TRBD1 or TRBD2 (5 bases each). Per the germline V gene, CDR1 is LGHNA and CDR2 is YSLEER. Trimming took 8 bases from V and 2 from J, leaving 13 bases between them. The CDR3 contains 13 residues. The CDR3 DNA is TGCGCCAGCGCACCGGGACCCACCTACGAGCAGTACTTC. As protein: CASAPGPTYEQYF.

This clone was seen only a few times. For the CDR3, the DNA is TGTGCCATCAAGGGGACTAGCGGGAGGACCAATGAGCAGTTCTTC. Protein: CAIKGTSGRTNEQFF. This chain connects TRBV6-6 to TRBJ2-1; TRBD2 matches at 15 bases. CDR1 and CDR2 (germline): MNHNY, SVGAGI (reference sequence). The V gene end was trimmed by 10 bases and the J gene end by 6 bases; junction bases not matched to a gene: 7. The CDR3 consists of 15 residues.

The V and J genes are TRBV7-2 and TRBJ2-5, with TRBD2 matching 8 bases. The CDR3 has 16 amino acids. CDR1 is SGHTA and CDR2 is FQGNSA in the germline V gene. The V gene end was trimmed by 4 bases and the J gene end by 2 bases; junction bases not matched to a gene: 9. CDR3 in amino acids: CASSSRLTSAQETQYF. The CDR3 nucleotides are TGTGCCAGCAGCTCCCGCTTGACTAGCGCACAAGAGACCCAGTACTTC.

The CDR3 spells CSVAGTGDNQPQHF. The CDR3 nucleotides are TGCAGCGTTGCGGGGACAGGGGATAATCAGCCCCAGCATTTT. The genes are TRBV29-1 and TRBJ1-5; TRBD1 agrees at 10 bases. The CDR3 length is 14 residues. Per the germline V gene, CDR1 is SQVTM and CDR2 is ANQGSEA. The J segment lost 4 bases and the V segment lost 4 bases, leaving 4 bases of the junction unmatched.

The chain combines TRBV7-2 with TRBJ2-7, with 8 bases matching TRBD1. The length of the CDR3 is 16 residues. Trimming took 8 bases from V and 1 from J; bases not matched to a gene: 13. Germline V lookup: CDR1 SGHTA, CDR2 FQGNSA. In nucleotides, the CDR3 is TGTGCCAGCGGCCTACAGGGGACAGGCCTGTCCTACGAGCAGTACTTC. It encodes CASGLQGTGLSYEQYF. The complete variable domain, with remaining parts taken from reference TRBV7-2 and TRBJ2-7, reads GAGVSQSPSNKVTEKGKDVELRCDPISGHTALYWYRQSLGQGLEFLIYFQGNSAPDKSGLPSDRFSAERTGGSVSTLTIQRTQQEDSAVYLCASGLQGTGLSYEQYFGPGTRLTVT.

This clone was counted a few times. This chain connects TRBV2 to TRBJ1-4; no definite D call. The CDR3 totals 13 residues. Germline CDR1 reads SNHLY; CDR2 reads FYNNEI. Deletions cut 2 bases from V and 10 bases from J, with 11 bases between. The CDR3 region is CASSEILQSKLFF. The CDR3 DNA reads as TGTGCCAGCAGTGAAATCCTACAATCAAAACTGTTTTTT.

This clone has only a few counts. The V call is TRBV29-1, the J call TRBJ2-7; tentatively, D is TRBD2 (6 bases). The CDR3 has 14 residues. V was pared by 5 bases and J by 2 bases, with 16 bases between. Per germline, CDR1 SQVTM and CDR2 ANQGSEA. CDR3 coding DNA: TGCAGCGTTTCCGCGGGACGGCAAACCTACGAGCAGTACTTC. This encodes CSVSAGRQTYEQYF.

This clone was observed a few times. The chain combines TRBV5-8 with TRBJ2-1; 14 nucleotides align to TRBD2. CDR3 size: 17 residues. Trimming cost V 0 bases and J 4 bases; bases outside gene matches: 3. Germline CDR1 and CDR2: SGHTS and YDEGEE. CDR3 in amino acids: CASSLGTSGRKYNEQFF. In DNA form, the CDR3 reads TGTGCCAGCAGCTTGGGGACTAGCGGGAGGAAGTACAATGAGCAGTTCTTC.

Only a few counts were recorded for this clone. The chain has TRBV7-7 and TRBJ2-7, with 8 bases lining up with TRBD1. The germline gives CDR1 SSHAT, CDR2 FNYEAQ (reference sequence). The V gene end was trimmed by 5 bases and the J gene end by 6 bases; junction bases not matched to a gene: 3. The CDR3 is made up of 12 amino acids. CDR3 sequence reads: CASSPTGVEQYF. DNA for the CDR3: TGTGCCAGCAGCCCGACAGGGGTCGAGCAGTACTTC.

This clone was detected a few times. The rearrangement uses TRBV15 and TRBJ2-5; D is possibly TRBD1 or TRBD2 (5 bases each). Trimming stripped 0 bases from V and 3 bases from J, with 11 bases between. CDR1 LNHNV and CDR2 YYDKDF come from the germline V gene (reference sequence). The CDR3 spans 15 residues. Here the CDR3 reads CATSRDWGNEETQYF. The CDR3 region has the DNA TGTGCCACCAGCAGAGATTGGGGGAACGAAGAGACCCAGTACTTC.

V is TRBV4-1 and J is TRBJ2-7, with D unresolved. In germline, CDR1 is MGHRA, CDR2 YSYEKL. V was shortened by 3 bases and J by 1 base, with 13 bases between the two germline ends. This CDR3 comprises 15 residues. CDR3 sequence: CASSHPGKLSYEQYF. In nucleotides, the CDR3 is TGCGCCAGCAGCCACCCAGGAAAACTTTCCTACGAGCAGTACTTC.

This clone was picked up many times. The gene calls are TRBV11-2 and TRBJ2-1, with D uncertain. V was trimmed by 0 bases and J by 10 bases, leaving 10 bases between them. The CDR3 extends over 13 amino acids. Germline-derived CDR1 and CDR2 are SGHAT and FQNNGV. CDR3 residues: CASSLDRSGEQFF. CDR3 nucleotides: TGTGCCAGCAGCTTAGATCGGAGTGGAGAGCAGTTCTTC.

This clone was seen only a few times. This chain links TRBV7-9 with TRBJ2-1; 11 nucleotides match TRBD2. The CDR3 is 15 residues long. The ends lost 3 bases at V and 7 bases at J; junction bases unmatched: 5. CDR1 and CDR2 from the germline V gene are SEHNR and FQNEAQ (reference sequence). CDR3 sequence: CASSFSGRADNEQFF. The CDR3, as DNA: TGTGCCAGCAGCTTTAGCGGGAGGGCCGATAATGAGCAGTTCTTC.

This clone was recorded a few times. The chain employs TRBV9 and TRBJ1-2; no definite D call. CDR1 and CDR2 (germline): SGDLS, YYNGEE. The CDR3 extends over 15 amino acids. V lost 0 bases and J 0 bases, leaving 9 bases between the germline ends. The CDR3 loop reads CASSVAVLANYGYTF. For the CDR3, the DNA is TGTGCCAGCAGCGTAGCAGTTCTGGCTAACTATGGCTACACCTTC.

V usage is TRBV11-2 and J usage is TRBJ2-7, with 7 bases lining up with TRBD2. With 1 base clipped from V and 0 bases from J, the junction kept 6 bases outside the gene matches. Germline V CDR1 and CDR2: SGHAT, FQNNGV. The CDR3 spans 16 residues. The CDR3 DNA is TGTGCCAGCAGCTTAGTCAGCGGGACGAGCTCCTACGAGCAGTACTTC. The encoded protein is CASSLVSGTSSYEQYF.

V is TRBV6-5 and J is TRBJ2-3; unclear D gene. The CDR3 is 13 residues long. The germline V gene has CDR1 MNHEY and CDR2 SVGAGI. The ends were cut back, 5 bases at V and 2 bases at J, with 8 bases in the middle. CDR3 nucleotide sequence: TGTGCCAGCAGTACCTTCCTCACAGATACGCAGTATTTT. Translating it yields CASSTFLTDTQYF.